This T cell receptor beta chain was captured by sequencing in a study of regulatory T cells in long-lasting Graves disease (dated by TCRdb to about 2021). Background for the entire study: In the newly diagnosed Graves' disease group, patients had been taking antithyroid drugs for less than 3 months. A total of 33 samples were covered by TCR sequencing, comprising some 13 persistent and around 20 newly diagnosed Graves' disease patients. Peripheral blood TCR sequencing and RNA sequencing compared persistent Graves' disease patients with newly diagnosed Graves' disease patients. The study was conducted in China and was registered as a clinical trial. General conclusions and limits of the study: As a limitation, the authors acknowledged that the small sample size may reduce accuracy. Sequencing and analysis were restricted to the TCR beta chain. Patients with persistent disease shared more public clonotypes (about 2,500) than newly diagnosed patients did (more than 900). The study examined only peripheral blood because the primary lesion, thyroid tissue, could not be accessed. Persistent disease showed preferential use of TRBV28, TRBJ1-2 and TRBJ2-5, whereas newly diagnosed disease favored TRBV20-1 and TRBJ2-1. Compared with newly diagnosed patients, patients with persistent Graves' disease had lower TCR Shannon entropy and fewer highly expanded clones, which suggests clonal expansion.

CDR1 and CDR2, per the germline V gene (reference sequence), are LNHDA and SQIVND. At the junction V is shortened by 5 bases and J by 5 bases; bases outside the gene matches: 8. The CDR3 measures 14 amino acids from cysteine to phenylalanine. Of all the DNA, just the CDR3 is kept, 42 bases in frame from base 1. This clonotype was recorded at least ten times. Which antigen it targets is not known. The record has no base qualities; no much larger clone is one base away. The library was built by means of multiplex PCR. The listed sequencing device is Illumina HiSeq 4000. To build TCR beta libraries, CDR3 regions were amplified by Arm-PCR using iRepertoire HTBI primers. PCR products were gel purified before sequencing. As for how the authors treated the data: Across samples, roughly 60 TRBV and 15 or so TRBJ segments were identified and used for gene usage analysis of CDR3 amino acid clonotypes. COPE and FqMerger were used to merge filtered high-quality paired reads into contigs. BLAST was used to align contigs to IMGT TRBV, TRBD and TRBJ reference genes, and CDR3 was defined according to IMGT. Clonotypes above 0.1% frequency were classified as highly expanded clones. Shannon entropy served as the measure of repertoire diversity, while the Gini coefficient captured V-J evenness. A clonotype was considered public if more than one individual shared it. Using fastp at Q25 and MiXCR, TCRdb reprocessed the public reads and kept productive beta chains. Rows merge per CDR3 protein into single entries with the most common DNA and genes. None of the V and J calls come from the authors' own analysis; TCRdb made them. In this sample the table shows about 430,000 distinct CDR3 sequences, 14% to 15% of which occur a single time. Roughly 8% of the sample is held by the ten biggest clonotypes.

The time point tag for this specimen amounts to: newly diagnosed GD, antithyroid drugs for less than 3 months. For both TCR sequencing and RNA sequencing, RNA was extracted from PBMCs using TRIzol. The diagnosis of Graves' disease was made according to American Thyroid Association guidelines. Patients were recruited from an endocrinology department in Xi'an, China. From each patient, around 8.3 milliliters of peripheral blood was collected into an EDTA anticoagulant tube. PBMCs were isolated by Ficoll Paque Plus density gradient separation without further T cell sorting. An Agilent 2100 Bioanalyzer and agarose gel were used to check RNA quality, and a NanoDrop 2000 was used to measure RNA concentration. The data also belong to a second study, concerning T cells in Graves' hyperthyroidism and ophthalmopathy. According to the second study: Stable Graves' hyperthyroidism was defined as the absence of progression to ophthalmopathy over 18 months of follow-up. Hyperthyroidism patients were newly diagnosed, with disease duration under 2 months, and aged 18 to 65 years. Exclusion was applied to patients with uncontrolled infections, other autoimmune diseases, pregnancy or lactation. Diagnoses relied on clinical symptoms, serum thyroxine and TRAb, thyroid ultrasound and orbital computed tomography. For the first round of RT-PCR on the TCR CDR3, the HTBI primer set was used together with the Qiagen OneStep RT-PCR kit. Most expanded thyroid clonotypes (frequency above 0.001) were also detected in blood, a finding suggesting that blood repertoires may reflect thyroid immune responses. Ophthalmopathy was separated from stable hyperthyroidism by a 13 V-J signature model, with around 90% sensitivity and 81% to 83% specificity obtained in cross-validation and 80%/75% obtained in testing. In validation, progression to ophthalmopathy was predicted by the model with about 70% sensitivity and roughly 72% specificity, a median of around 6.5 months before onset. TCR V-J signatures able to tell the groups apart were searched for in a discovery cohort of approximately 95 patients, of whom around 43 had Graves' ophthalmopathy and about 55 had stable Graves' hyperthyroidism. An independent validation cohort of around 20 hyperthyroidism patients and approximately 15 patients who later progressed to ophthalmopathy tested prospective prediction of ophthalmopathy. The 95 to 100 discovery patients were randomly split 7:3 into training and test sets. In addition, the study compared T-cell repertoires in thyroid tissue and in blood from several Graves' hyperthyroidism patients. Following sampling, methimazole starting at 30 mg daily was given to hyperthyroidism patients, and high-dose intravenous methylprednisolone was given to ophthalmopathy patients. Libraries were constructed in a second round of multiplex PCR, after which size selection and purification were carried out. Libraries were sequenced paired-end with 100 bp reads on an Illumina HiSeq2000. Raw data were processed with SOAPnuke, discarding reads with adapters, uncalled bases, mean Phred below 15, or no exact constant-primer or identifier match. High-quality paired reads were merged with COPE v1.2.5, and unique nucleotide sequences were defined as clonotypes. MiTCR v1.1 was used to align clonotypes to the IMGT TRBV, TRBD and TRBJ reference segments. The analysis was restricted to V-J combinations with a frequency above 0.0001, which together covered about 99% of the repertoires. A TCS score was defined as the ratio between F50 (clonal expansion) and ExV (chaos), using BLOSUM62-based TCRdist between CDR3 peptides within each V-J. Welch's t-statistics and random forest reduced 500 to 650 V-J features to 13, which were used in a naive Bayes classifier (R e1071). No statistical method was used to set the sample size in advance, and investigators knew the group allocation. According to the paper, TCR Vbeta CDR3 sequencing was carried out on 135 peripheral blood samples, which came from approximately 43 ophthalmopathy, around 75 hyperthyroidism and approximately 17 progressor patients.

This receptor was taken from a middle-aged woman with Graves disease. Donor details come from another sample of the same person, matched by shared clones. Rearrangement joined TRBV19 to TRBJ2-5, and 7 junction bases match TRBD1. The material sequenced was peripheral blood mononuclear cells (PBMCs), taken at new diagnosis, from a patient treated with antithyroid drugs. The DNA sequence reads TGTGCCAGTAGTTCAAGACAGGGTGGCGAGACCCAGTACTTC. It translates to CASSSRQGGETQYF.